This T cell receptor (beta chain) was identified in a study of T cell repertoires in cytomegalovirus infection. MiXCR, run by TCRdb on the reads, gives a single entry per CDR3 protein. The data show about 900,000 distinct CDR3 sequences, with about a third seen just once and 11% to 15% held by the top ten. This clonotype showed up just a few times. What it binds is not known. The CDR3 runs to 14 residues. Trimming pared 1 base from V and 1 base from J, leaving 8 bases between. The germline V gene encodes CDR1 DFQATT and CDR2 SNEGSKA (reference sequence). General study points: The ex vivo response was dominated by HLA-C-restricted CMV-specific TCR beta clonotypes. Summed public TCR beta family frequency identified CMV carriers bearing the relevant HLA.

This clonotype was obtained from a human donor in good health (CMV status not recorded). Some clones in this sample may be carry-over from other donors' samples. The rearrangement joins TRBV20-1 to TRBJ1-5; D is unclear. The material was cultured CD8+ T cells from PBMCs, obtained from culture after CMV antigen stimulation. The CDR3 protein is CSARGERSNQPQHF. Here the CDR3 DNA reads TGCAGTGCTAGAGGGGAACGGAGCAATCAGCCCCAGCATTTT.